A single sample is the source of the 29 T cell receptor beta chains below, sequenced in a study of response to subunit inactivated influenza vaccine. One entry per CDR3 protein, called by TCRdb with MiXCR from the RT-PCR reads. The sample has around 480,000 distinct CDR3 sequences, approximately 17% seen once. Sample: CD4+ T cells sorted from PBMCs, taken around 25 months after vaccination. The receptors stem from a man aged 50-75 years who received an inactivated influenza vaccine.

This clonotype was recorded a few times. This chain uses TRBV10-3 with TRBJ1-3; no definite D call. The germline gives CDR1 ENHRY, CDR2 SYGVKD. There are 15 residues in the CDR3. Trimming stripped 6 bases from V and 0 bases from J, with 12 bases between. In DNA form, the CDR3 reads TGTGCCATCAGCCCGTTGGGTGGCTCTGGAAACACCATATATTTT. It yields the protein CAISPLGGSGNTIYF.

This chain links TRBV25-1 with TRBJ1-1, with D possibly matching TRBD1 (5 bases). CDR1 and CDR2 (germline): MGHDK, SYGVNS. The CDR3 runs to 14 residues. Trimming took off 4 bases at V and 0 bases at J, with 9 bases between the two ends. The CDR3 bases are TGTGCCAGCAGTGTTAGGGGCATGAACACTGAAGCTTTCTTT. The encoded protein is CASSVRGMNTEAFF.

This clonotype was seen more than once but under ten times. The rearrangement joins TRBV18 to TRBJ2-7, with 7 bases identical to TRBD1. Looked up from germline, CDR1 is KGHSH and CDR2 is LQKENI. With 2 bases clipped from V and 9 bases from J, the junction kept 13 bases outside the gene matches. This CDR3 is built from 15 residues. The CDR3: CASSPETGSRNRQYF. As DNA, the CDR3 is TGTGCCAGCTCACCAGAGACAGGGTCGAGAAATAGGCAGTACTTC.

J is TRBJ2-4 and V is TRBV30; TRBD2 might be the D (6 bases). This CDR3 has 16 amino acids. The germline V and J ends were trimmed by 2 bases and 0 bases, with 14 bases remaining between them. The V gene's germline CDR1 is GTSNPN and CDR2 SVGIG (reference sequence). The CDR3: CAWSRDGLLAKNIQYF. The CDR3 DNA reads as TGTGCCTGGAGTAGAGACGGACTATTAGCCAAAAACATTCAGTACTTC.

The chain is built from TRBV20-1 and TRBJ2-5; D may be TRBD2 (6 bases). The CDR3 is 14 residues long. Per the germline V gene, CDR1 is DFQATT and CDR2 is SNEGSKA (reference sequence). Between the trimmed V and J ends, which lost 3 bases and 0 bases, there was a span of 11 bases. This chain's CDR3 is CSASGLTYQETQYF. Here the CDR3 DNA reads TGCAGTGCTAGCGGACTAACGTACCAAGAGACCCAGTACTTC.

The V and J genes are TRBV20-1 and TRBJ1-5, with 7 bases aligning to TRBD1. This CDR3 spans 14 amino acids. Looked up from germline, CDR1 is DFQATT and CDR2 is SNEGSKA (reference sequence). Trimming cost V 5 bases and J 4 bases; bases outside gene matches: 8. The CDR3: CSALRGGPNQPQHF. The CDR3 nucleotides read TGCAGTGCTCTCAGGGGGGGGCCGAATCAGCCCCAGCATTTT.

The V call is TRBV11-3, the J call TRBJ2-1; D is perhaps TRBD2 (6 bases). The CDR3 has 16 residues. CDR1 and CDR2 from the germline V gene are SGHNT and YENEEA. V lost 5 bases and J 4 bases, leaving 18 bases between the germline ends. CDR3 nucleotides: TGTGCCAGCAGCCCAGGCGCCGGGGGAAGATACAATGAGCAGTTCTTC. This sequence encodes CASSPGAGGRYNEQFF.

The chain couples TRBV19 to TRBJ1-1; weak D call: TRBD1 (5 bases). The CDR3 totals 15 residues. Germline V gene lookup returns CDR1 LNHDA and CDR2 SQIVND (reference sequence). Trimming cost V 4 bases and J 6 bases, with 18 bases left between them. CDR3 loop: CASSTRARGGAEAFF. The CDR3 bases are TGTGCCAGTAGTACCCGGGCCCGGGGGGGGGCTGAAGCTTTCTTT.

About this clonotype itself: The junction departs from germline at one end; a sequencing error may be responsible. CDR3 sequence reads: CASSLMTQGAFF. Here the CDR3 DNA reads TGTGCCAGCAGTTTAATGACACAGGGGGCTTTCTTC. The V call is TRBV28, the J call TRBJ2-7; 9 bases agree with TRBD1. This CDR3 region has 12 residues. The germline V gene encodes CDR1 MDHEN and CDR2 SYDVKM.

This CDR3 is CASSHRLAGAIYEQYF. CDR3 DNA: TGTGCCAGCAGTCACCGACTAGCGGGAGCGATCTACGAGCAGTACTTC. The chain combines TRBV12-3 or TRBV12-4 with TRBJ2-7; 12 bases are a match to TRBD2. The CDR3 is 16 residues long. V shed 5 bases, J shed 3 bases, and the junction held 8 bases outside the gene matches.

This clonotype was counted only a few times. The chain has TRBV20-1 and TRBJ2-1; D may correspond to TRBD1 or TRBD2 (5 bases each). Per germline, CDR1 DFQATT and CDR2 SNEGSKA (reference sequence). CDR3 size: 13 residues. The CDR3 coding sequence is TGCAGCCACCTTGACTATAGGGGCTATGAGCAGTTCTTC. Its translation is CSHLDYRGYEQFF.

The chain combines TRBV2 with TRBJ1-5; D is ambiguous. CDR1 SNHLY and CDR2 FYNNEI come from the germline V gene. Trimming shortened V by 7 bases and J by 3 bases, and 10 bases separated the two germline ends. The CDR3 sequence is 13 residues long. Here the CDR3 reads CASNQRTNQPQHF. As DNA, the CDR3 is TGTGCCAGCAATCAGAGGACCAATCAGCCCCAGCATTTT.

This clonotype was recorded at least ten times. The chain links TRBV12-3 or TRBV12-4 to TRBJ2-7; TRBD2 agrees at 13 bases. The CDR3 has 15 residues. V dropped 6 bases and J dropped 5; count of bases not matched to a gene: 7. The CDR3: CASRPGTSGTHEQYF. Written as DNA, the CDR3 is TGTGCCAGCAGGCCTGGGACTAGCGGGACCCACGAGCAGTACTTC.

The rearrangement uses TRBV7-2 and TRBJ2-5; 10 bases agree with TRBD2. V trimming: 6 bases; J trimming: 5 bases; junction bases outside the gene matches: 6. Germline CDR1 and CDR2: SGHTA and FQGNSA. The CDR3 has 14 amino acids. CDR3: CASSTSGIMETQYF. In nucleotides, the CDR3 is TGTGCCAGCAGTACTAGCGGGATAATGGAGACCCAGTACTTC.

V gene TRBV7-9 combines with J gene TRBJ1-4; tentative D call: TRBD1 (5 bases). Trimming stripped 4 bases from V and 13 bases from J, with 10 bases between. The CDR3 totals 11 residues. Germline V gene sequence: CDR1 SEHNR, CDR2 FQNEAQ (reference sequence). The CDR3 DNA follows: TGTGCCAGCAGCTCCGCGGGGGGACTGTTTTTT. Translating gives CASSSAGGLFF.

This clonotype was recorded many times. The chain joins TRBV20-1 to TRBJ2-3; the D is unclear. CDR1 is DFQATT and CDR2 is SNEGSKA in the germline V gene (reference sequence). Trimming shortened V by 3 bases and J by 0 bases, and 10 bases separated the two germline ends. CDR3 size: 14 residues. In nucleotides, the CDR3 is TGCAGTGCTAGTAAGAGAGAGAGCACAGATACGCAGTATTTT. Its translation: CSASKRESTDTQYF.

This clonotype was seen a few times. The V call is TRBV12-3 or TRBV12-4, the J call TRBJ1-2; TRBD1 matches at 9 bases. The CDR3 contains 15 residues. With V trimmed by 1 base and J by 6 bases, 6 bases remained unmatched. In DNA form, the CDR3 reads TGTGCCAGCAGTTTAGTCGGACAGGGGCGGGATGGCTACACCTTC. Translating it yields CASSLVGQGRDGYTF.

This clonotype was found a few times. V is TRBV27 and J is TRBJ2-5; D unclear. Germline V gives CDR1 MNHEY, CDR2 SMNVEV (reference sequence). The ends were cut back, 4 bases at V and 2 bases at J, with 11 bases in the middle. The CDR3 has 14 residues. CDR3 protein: CASSSNYIQETQYF. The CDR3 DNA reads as TGTGCCAGCAGTTCAAATTATATTCAAGAGACCCAGTACTTC.

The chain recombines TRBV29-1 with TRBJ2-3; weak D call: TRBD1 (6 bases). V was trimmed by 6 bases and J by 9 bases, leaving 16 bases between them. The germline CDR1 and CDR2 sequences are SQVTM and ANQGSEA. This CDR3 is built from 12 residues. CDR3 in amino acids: CSVIQGTETQYF. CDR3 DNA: TGCAGCGTAATACAGGGTACGGAGACGCAGTATTTT.

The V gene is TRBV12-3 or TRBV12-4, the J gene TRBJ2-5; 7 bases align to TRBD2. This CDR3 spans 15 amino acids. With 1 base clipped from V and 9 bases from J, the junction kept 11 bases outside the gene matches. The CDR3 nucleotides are TGTGCCAGCAGTTTAGGGGGGGGACCGTTAGCGGCCCAGTACTTC. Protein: CASSLGGGPLAAQYF.

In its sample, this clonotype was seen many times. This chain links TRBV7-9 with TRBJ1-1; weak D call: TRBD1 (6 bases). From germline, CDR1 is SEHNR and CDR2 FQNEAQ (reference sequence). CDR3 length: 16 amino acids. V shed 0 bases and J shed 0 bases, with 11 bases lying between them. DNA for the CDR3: TGTGCCAGCAGCTTAGCAGGGGGTCCCATGAACACTGAAGCTTTCTTT. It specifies CASSLAGGPMNTEAFF.

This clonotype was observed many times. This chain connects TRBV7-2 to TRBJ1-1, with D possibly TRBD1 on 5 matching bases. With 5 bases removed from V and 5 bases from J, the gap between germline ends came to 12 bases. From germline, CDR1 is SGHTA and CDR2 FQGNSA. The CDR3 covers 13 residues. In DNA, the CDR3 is TGTGCCAGCAGCAGAGGGGCGCGGACTGAAGCTTTCTTT. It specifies CASSRGARTEAFF.

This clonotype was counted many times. CDR3 nucleotides: TGTGCCAGCAGCACGGACCTCACAGCCCCCTACGAGCAGTACTTC. Protein sequence: CASSTDLTAPYEQYF. The chain uses TRBV7-2 and TRBJ2-7; D is uncertain. The CDR3 totals 15 residues. Trimming removed 5 bases at V and 2 bases at J, with 16 bases between. Per the germline V gene, CDR1 is SGHTA and CDR2 is FQGNSA.

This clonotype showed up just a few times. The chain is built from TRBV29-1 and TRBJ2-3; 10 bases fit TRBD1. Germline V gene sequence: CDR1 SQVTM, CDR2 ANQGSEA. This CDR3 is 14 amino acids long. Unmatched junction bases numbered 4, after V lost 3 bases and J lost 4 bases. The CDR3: CSVDRTGGPDTQYF. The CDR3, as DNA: TGCAGCGTTGATAGGACAGGGGGGCCAGATACGCAGTATTTT.

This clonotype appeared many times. DNA for the CDR3: TGTGCCAGCAGTGTCGAGACGAGCTACGAGCAGTACTTC. It is translated as CASSVETSYEQYF. V and J are TRBV12-3 or TRBV12-4 and TRBJ2-7; D not resolved. The ends were cut back, 5 bases at V and 3 bases at J, with 11 bases in the middle. The CDR3 extends over 13 amino acids.

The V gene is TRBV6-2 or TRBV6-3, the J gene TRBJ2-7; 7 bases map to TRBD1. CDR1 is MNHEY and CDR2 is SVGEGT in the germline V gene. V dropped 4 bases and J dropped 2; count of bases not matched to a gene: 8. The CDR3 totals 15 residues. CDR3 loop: CASSSNRGRAYEQYF. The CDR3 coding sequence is TGTGCCAGCAGTTCCAACAGGGGTCGGGCCTACGAGCAGTACTTC.

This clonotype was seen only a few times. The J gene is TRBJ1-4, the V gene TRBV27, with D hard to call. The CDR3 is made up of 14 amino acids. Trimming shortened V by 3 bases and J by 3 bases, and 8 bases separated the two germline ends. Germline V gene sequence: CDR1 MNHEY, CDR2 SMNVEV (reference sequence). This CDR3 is CASSFAGPNEKLFF. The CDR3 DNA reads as TGTGCCAGCAGTTTCGCCGGGCCTAATGAAAAACTGTTTTTT.

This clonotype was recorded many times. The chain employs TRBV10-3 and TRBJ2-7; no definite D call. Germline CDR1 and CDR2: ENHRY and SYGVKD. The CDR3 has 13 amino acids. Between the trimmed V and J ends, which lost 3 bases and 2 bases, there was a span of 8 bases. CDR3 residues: CAISERMPYEQYF. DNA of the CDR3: TGTGCCATCAGTGAACGGATGCCCTACGAGCAGTACTTC.

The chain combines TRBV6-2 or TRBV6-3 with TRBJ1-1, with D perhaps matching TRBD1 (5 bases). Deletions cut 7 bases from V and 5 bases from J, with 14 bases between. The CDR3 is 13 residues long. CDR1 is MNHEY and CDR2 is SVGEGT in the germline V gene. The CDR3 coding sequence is TGTGCCAGCACCTCGGGACGATGGACTGAAGCTTTCTTT. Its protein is CASTSGRWTEAFF.